One sample yielded the 10 T cell receptor beta chains listed below, sequenced in a study of breast tumors, draining lymph nodes, adjacent tissues. The lymph nodes were axillary draining lymph nodes from breast cancer patients. TCRdb re-analysed the multiplex PCR reads in MiXCR, keeping a single row per CDR3 protein. The sample contains 150,000 to 200,000 distinct CDR3 sequences, 25% to 40% of which appear only once. The source material was axillary lymph node tissue. These receptors all come from a female donor with breast cancer. Some clones in this sample may be carry-over from other donors' samples.

In this sample, this clonotype turned up many times. The gene calls are TRBV13 and TRBJ1-2; D gene ambiguous. The CDR3 runs 17 residues. Germline CDR1 and CDR2: PRHDT and FYEKMQ (reference sequence). Deletions cut 2 bases from V and 4 bases from J, with 20 bases between. The CDR3 region has the DNA TGTGCCAGCAGCTTAAGTTCACATAGCAGAACTCCCTATGGCTACACCTTC. It is translated as CASSLSSHSRTPYGYTF. The variable domain in full, with the rest retrieved from reference TRBV13 and TRBJ1-2, is AAGVIQSPRHLIKEKRETATLKCYPIPRHDTVYWYQQGPGQDPQFLISFYEKMQSDKGSIPDRFSAQQFSDYHSELNMSSLELGDSALYFCASSLSSHSRTPYGYTFGSGTRLTVV.

The J gene is TRBJ2-7, the V gene TRBV20-1; D is possibly TRBD1 or TRBD2 (5 bases each). In germline, CDR1 is DFQATT, CDR2 SNEGSKA (reference sequence). The CDR3 spans 14 residues. Trimming left V 0 bases short and J 6 bases short, with 15 bases between. CDR3 region: CSARDMGDPSEQYF. CDR3 coding DNA: TGCAGTGCTAGAGATATGGGGGACCCCTCCGAGCAGTACTTC.

This clonotype showed up many times. This chain joins TRBV20-1 and TRBJ2-1; 12 bases fit TRBD2. This CDR3 region has 17 residues. The J segment lost 5 bases and the V segment lost 6 bases, leaving 14 bases of the junction unmatched. The germline V gene has CDR1 DFQATT and CDR2 SNEGSKA (reference sequence). CDR3 nucleotides: TGCAGTGCCCAACTAGCGGGGGGCCTTCGCCAACACAATGAGCAGTTCTTC. It is translated as CSAQLAGGLRQHNEQFF.

This clonotype was found many times. The chain uses TRBV20-1 and TRBJ2-5; a weak D match, TRBD1 (7 bases). Germline V gives CDR1 DFQATT, CDR2 SNEGSKA (reference sequence). V was shortened by 7 bases and J by 4 bases, with 13 bases between the two germline ends. This CDR3 region has 12 residues. The DNA for the CDR3 is TGCAGTGTTCAGGGGGGCTCAGAGACCCAGTACTTC. Protein product: CSVQGGSETQYF.

Concerning this clonotype: This may be a read error, as it is one base from a much larger clone. The V and J genes are TRBV6-2 or TRBV6-3 and TRBJ2-3; 7 bases line up with TRBD1. Germline values: CDR1 MNHEY, CDR2 SVGEGT. The CDR3 extends over 13 amino acids. The CDR3 DNA sequence: TGTGCCGGCAGTCGCGACAGGGTTGATACGCAGTATTTT. It translates to CAGSRDRVDTQYF.

As regards this clonotype: A much larger clone sits a single nucleotide away, making a read error possible. V and J are TRBV6-5 and TRBJ2-1, with 11 bases identical to TRBD2. The V gene's germline CDR1 is MNHEY and CDR2 SVGAGI. This CDR3 comprises 17 residues. The CDR3 DNA is TGTGCCAGCAGAAAAAAACCGGGACTAGCGGTTTACAATGAGCGGTTCTTC. Encoded protein: CASRKKPGLAVYNERFF.

This clonotype has more than one count but fewer than ten. A much larger clone lies one base from this, so it may be a read error. The chain combines TRBV2 with TRBJ2-7; 7 nucleotides align to TRBD2. The CDR3 length is 14 residues. CDR1 SNHLY and CDR2 FYNNEI come from the germline V gene. CDR3 DNA: TGTGCCAGCAGTCGATTTGAACGGGACTACGGGCAGTACTTC. Protein: CASSRFERDYGQYF.

This clonotype occurred many times. The genes are TRBV11-1 and TRBJ1-2; D call uncertain. CDR3 size: 13 residues. CDR1 and CDR2 (germline): SGHAT, FQDESV (reference sequence). The V end lost 5 bases, the J end lost 7 bases, and 14 bases lay between the germline ends. The CDR3 protein is CASSQRQRVGYTF. The CDR3 DNA reads TGTGCCAGCAGCCAACGTCAGCGGGTTGGCTACACCTTC.

Many counts were recorded for this clonotype. For the CDR3, the DNA is TGTGCCAGCAGCCTCGTACAGGGGAATCCGGGGTCACCCCTCCACTTT. This encodes CASSLVQGNPGSPLHF. V gene TRBV5-5 combines with J gene TRBJ1-6; the match to TRBD1 covers 7 bases. The germline V gene encodes CDR1 SGHKS and CDR2 YYEKEE (reference sequence). The CDR3 is 16 residues long. Germline trimming cut 4 bases from V and 10 bases from J; bases unmatched to any gene: 14.

The rearrangement joins TRBV15 to TRBJ1-5; 8 nucleotides line up with TRBD1. Germline assignment: CDR1 LNHNV and CDR2 YYDKDF (reference sequence). The ends lost 5 bases at V and 0 bases at J; junction bases unmatched: 12. This CDR3 has 18 residues. CDR3 DNA: TGTGCCACCAGCCCTCGGGGGGCAGGGACAGGTAGCAATCAGCCCCAGCATTTT. Encoded protein: CATSPRGAGTGSNQPQHF.